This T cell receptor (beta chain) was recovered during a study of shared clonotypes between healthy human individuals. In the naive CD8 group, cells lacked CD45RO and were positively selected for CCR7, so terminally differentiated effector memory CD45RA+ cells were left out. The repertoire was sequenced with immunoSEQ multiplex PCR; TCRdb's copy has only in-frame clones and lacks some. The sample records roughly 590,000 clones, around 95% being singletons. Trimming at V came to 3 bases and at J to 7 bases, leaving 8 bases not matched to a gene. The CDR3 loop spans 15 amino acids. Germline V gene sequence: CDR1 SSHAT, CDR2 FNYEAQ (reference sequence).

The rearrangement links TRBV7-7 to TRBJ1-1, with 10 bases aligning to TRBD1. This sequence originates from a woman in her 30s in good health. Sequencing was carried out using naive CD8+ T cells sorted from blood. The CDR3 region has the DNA TGTGCCAGCAGCTTGTGGACAGGGGGTGGTGTTGAAGCTTTCTTT. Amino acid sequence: CASSLWTGGGVEAFF. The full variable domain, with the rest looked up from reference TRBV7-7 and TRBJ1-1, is GAGVSQSPRYKVTKRGQDVTLRCDPISSHATLYWYQQALGQGPEFLTYFNYEAQPDKSGLPSDRFSAERPEGSISTLTIQRTEQRDSAMYRCASSLWTGGGVEAFFGQGTRLTVV.